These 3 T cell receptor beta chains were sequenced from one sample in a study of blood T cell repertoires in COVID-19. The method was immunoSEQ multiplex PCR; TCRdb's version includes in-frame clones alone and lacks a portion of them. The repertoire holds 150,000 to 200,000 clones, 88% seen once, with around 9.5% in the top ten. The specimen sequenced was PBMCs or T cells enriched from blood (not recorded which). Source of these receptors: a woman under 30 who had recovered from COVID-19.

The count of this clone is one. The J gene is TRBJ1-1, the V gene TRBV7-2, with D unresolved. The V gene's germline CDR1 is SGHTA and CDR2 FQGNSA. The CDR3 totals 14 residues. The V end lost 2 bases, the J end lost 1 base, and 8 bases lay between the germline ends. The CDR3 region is CASSLSAGNTEAFF. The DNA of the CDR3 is TGTGCCAGCAGCTTATCCGCGGGGAACACTGAAGCTTTCTTT.

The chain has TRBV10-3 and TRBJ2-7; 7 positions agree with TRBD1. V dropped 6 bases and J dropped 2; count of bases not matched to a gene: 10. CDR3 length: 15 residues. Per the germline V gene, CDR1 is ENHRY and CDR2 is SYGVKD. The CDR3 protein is CAISPGTVDAYEQYF. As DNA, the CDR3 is TGTGCCATCAGCCCCGGGACAGTGGACGCCTACGAGCAGTACTTC.

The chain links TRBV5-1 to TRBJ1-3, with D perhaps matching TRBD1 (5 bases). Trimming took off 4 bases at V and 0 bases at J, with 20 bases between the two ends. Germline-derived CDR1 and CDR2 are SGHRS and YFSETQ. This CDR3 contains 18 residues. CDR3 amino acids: CASSVGGGELTSGNTIYF. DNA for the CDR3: TGCGCCAGCAGCGTTGGGGGAGGAGAATTAACCTCTGGAAACACCATATATTTT.